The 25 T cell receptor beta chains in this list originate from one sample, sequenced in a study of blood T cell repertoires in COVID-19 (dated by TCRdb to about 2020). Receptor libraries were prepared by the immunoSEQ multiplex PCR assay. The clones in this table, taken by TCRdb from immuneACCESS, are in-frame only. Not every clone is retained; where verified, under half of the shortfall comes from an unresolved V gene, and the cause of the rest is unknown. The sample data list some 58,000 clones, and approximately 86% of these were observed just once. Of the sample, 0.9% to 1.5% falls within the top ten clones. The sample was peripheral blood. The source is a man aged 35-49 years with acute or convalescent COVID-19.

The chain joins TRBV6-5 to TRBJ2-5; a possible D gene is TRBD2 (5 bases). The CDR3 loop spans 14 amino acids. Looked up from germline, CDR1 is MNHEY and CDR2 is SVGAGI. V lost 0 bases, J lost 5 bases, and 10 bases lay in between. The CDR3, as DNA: TGTGCCAGCAGTTACTCGCGGGCGAGGGAGACCCAGTACTTC. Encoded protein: CASSYSRARETQYF.

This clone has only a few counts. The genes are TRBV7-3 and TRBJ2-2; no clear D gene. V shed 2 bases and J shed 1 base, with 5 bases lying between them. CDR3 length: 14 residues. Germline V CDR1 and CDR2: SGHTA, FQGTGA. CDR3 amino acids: CASSLVGNTGELFF. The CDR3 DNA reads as TGTGCCAGCAGCTTAGTCGGGAACACCGGGGAGCTGTTTTTT. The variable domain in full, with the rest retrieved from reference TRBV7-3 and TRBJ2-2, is GAGVSQTPSNKVTEKGKYVELRCDPISGHTALYWYRQSLGQGPEFLIYFQGTGAADDSGLPNDRFFAVRPEGSVSTLKIQRTERGDSAVYLCASSLVGNTGELFFGEGSRLTVL.

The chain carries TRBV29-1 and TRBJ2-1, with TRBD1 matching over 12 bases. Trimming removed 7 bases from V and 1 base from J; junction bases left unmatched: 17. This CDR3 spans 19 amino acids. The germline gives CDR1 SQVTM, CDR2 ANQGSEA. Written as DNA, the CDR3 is TGCAGCGCCCGAAATTCTTGGGGGGACAGGGGGCCATCCTACAATGAGCAGTTCTTC. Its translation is CSARNSWGDRGPSYNEQFF.

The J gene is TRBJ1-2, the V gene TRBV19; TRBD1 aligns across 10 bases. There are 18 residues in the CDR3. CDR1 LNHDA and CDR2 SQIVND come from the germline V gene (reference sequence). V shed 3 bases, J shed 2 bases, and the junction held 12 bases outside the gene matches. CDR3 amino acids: CASSMGQGGQGGNYGYTF. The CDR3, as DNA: TGTGCCAGTAGTATGGGGCAAGGAGGACAGGGGGGAAACTATGGCTACACCTTC.

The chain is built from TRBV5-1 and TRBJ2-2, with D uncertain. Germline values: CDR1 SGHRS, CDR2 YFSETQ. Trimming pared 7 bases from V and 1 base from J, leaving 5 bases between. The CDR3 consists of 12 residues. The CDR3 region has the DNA TGCGCCAGCTTCAAGAACACCGGGGAGCTGTTTTTT. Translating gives CASFKNTGELFF.

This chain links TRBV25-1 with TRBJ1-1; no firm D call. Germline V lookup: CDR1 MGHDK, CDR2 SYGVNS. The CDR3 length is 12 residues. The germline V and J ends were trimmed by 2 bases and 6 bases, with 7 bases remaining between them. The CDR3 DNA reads TGTGCCAGCAGTGAAAATACGGCTGAAGCTTTCTTT. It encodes CASSENTAEAFF.

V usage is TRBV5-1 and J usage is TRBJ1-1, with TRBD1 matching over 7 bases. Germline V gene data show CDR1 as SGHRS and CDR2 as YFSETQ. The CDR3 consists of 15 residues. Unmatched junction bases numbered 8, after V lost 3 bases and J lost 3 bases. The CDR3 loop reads CASSYNRGGHTEAFF. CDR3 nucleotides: TGCGCCAGCAGCTACAACCGAGGGGGCCACACTGAAGCTTTCTTT.

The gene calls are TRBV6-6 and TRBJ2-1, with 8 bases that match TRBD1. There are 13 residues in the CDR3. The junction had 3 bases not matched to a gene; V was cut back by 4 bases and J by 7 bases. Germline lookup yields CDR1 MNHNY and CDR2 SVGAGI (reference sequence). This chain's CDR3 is CASSSGTGNEQFF. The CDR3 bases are TGTGCCAGCAGTTCCGGGACAGGTAATGAGCAGTTCTTC.

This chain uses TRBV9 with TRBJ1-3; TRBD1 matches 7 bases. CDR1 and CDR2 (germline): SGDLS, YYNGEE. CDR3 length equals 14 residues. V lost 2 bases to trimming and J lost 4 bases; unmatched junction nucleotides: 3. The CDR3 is CASSVQQGGNTIYF. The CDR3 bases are TGTGCCAGCAGCGTCCAACAGGGGGGAAACACCATATATTTT.

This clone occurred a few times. CDR3 coding DNA: TGCGCCAGCAGCTCTGGACAGGGGGCAGGTGAAAAACTGTTTTTT. Translation: CASSSGQGAGEKLFF. The chain uses TRBV5-1 and TRBJ1-4; 11 bases agree with TRBD1. CDR3 length: 15 residues. The germline CDR1 and CDR2 sequences are SGHRS and YFSETQ. J lost 7 bases, V lost 3 bases, and 5 bases had no gene match.

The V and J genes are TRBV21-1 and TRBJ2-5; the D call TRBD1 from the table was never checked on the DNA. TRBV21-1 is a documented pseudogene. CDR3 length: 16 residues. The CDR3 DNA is TGTGCCAGCAGCAAAGGGGACAGGGGGATTCAAGAGACCCAGTACTTC. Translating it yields CASSKGDRGIQETQYF.

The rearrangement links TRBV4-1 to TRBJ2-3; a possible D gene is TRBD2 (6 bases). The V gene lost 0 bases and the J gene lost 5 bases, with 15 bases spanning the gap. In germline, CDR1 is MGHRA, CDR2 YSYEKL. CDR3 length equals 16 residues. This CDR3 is CASSQDPGLVVDTQYF. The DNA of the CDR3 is TGCGCCAGCAGCCAAGATCCGGGACTGGTGGTAGATACGCAGTATTTT.

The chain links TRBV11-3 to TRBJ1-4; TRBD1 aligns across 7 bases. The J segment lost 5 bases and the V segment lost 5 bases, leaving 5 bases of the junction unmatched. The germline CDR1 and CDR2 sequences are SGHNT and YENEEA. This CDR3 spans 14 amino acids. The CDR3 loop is CASSQGQTNEKLFF. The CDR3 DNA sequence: TGTGCCAGCAGCCAGGGACAGACAAATGAAAAACTGTTTTTT.

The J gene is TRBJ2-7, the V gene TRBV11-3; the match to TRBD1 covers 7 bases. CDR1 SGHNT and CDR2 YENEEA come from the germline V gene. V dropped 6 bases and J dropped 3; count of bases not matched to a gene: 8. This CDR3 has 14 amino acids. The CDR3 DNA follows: TGTGCCAGCAGTCACCCTGGGACAGTCTACGAGCAGTACTTC. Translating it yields CASSHPGTVYEQYF.

The DNA of the CDR3 is TGCGCCAGCAGCTTGCCCAGTTCCTACGAGCAGTACTTC. This encodes CASSLPSSYEQYF. The rearrangement uses TRBV5-1 and TRBJ2-7; D call uncertain. V dropped 1 base and J dropped 1 base, with 6 bases sitting between them. CDR1 SGHRS and CDR2 YFSETQ come from the germline V gene. CDR3 size: 13 residues. Drawing the rest from reference TRBV5-1 and TRBJ2-7, the complete variable domain is KAGVTQTPRYLIKTRGQQVTLSCSPISGHRSVSWYQQTPGQGLQFLFEYFSETQRNKGNFPGRFSGRQFSNSRSEMNVSTLELGDSALYLCASSLPSSYEQYFGPGTRLTVT.

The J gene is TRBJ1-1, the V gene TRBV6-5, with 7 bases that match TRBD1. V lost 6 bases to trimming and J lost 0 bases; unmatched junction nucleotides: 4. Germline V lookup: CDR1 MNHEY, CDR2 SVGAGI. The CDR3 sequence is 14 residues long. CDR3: CASSPTGLNTEAFF. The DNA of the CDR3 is TGTGCCAGCAGCCCGACAGGGTTGAACACTGAAGCTTTCTTT.

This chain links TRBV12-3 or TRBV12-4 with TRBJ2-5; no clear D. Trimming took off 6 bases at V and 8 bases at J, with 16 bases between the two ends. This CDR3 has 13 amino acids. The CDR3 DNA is TGTGCCAGCAGCCCTTGGGCCCCCGGAACCCAGTACTTC. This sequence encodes CASSPWAPGTQYF.

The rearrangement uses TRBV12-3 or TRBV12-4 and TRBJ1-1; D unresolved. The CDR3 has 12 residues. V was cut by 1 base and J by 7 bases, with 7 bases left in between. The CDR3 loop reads CASSLVLFEAFF. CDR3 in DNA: TGTGCCAGCAGTTTAGTTCTTTTTGAAGCTTTCTTT.

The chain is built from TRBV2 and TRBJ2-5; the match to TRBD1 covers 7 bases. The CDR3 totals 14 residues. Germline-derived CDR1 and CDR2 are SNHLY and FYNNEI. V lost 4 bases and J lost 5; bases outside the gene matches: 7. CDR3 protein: CASSADRNRETQYF. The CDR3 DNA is TGTGCCAGCAGTGCGGACAGGAATAGGGAGACCCAGTACTTC.

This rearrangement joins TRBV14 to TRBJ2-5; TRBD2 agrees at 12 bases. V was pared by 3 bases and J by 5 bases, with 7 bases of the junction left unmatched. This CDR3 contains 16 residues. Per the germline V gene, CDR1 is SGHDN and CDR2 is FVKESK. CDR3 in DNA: TGTGCCAGCAGCCAGCGACTAGCGGGGGTCGGGGAGACCCAGTACTTC. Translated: CASSQRLAGVGETQYF.

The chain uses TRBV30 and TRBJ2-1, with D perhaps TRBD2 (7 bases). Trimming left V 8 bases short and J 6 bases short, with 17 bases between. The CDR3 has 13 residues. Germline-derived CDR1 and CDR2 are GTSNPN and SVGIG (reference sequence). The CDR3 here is CASTGGQRNEQFF. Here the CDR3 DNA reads TGTGCCAGTACGGGGGGCCAACGCAATGAGCAGTTCTTC.

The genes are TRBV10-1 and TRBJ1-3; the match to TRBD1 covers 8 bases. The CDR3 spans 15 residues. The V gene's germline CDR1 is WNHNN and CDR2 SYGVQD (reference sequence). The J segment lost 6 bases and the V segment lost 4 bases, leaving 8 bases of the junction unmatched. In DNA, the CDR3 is TGCGCCAGCAGTGCCCTCGGACAGGGCGAAAACACCATATATTTT. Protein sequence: CASSALGQGENTIYF.

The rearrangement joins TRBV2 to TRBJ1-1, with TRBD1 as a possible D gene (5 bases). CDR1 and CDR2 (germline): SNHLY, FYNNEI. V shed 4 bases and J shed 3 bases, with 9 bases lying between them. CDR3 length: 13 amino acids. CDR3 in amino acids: CASSVGRDTEAFF. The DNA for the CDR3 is TGTGCCAGCAGTGTGGGCAGGGACACTGAAGCTTTCTTT.

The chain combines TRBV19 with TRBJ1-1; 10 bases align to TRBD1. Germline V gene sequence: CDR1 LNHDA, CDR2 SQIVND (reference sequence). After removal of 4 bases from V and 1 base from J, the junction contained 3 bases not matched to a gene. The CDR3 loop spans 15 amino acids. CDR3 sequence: CASSKGTGANTEAFF. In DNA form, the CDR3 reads TGTGCCAGTAGTAAGGGGACAGGGGCGAACACTGAAGCTTTCTTT.

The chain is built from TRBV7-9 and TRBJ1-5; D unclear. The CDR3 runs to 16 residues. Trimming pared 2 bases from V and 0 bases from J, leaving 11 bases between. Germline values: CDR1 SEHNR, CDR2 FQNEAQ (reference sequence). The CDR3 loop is CASSLWLGDSNQPQHF. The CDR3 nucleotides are TGTGCCAGCAGCTTATGGTTAGGAGATAGCAATCAGCCCCAGCATTTT. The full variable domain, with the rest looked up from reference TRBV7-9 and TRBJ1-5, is DTGVSQNPRHKITKRGQNVTFRCDPISEHNRLYWYRQTLGQGPEFLTYFQNEAQLEKSRLLSDRFSAERPKGSFSTLEIQRTEQGDSAMYLCASSLWLGDSNQPQHFGDGTRLSIL.